The 9 T cell receptor beta chains below all came from one sample that was sequenced in a study of CXCR3-negative and CXCR3-positive naive CD8 T cells. TRB cDNA libraries were made by UMI-labeled 5' RACE. TCRdb re-called the 5' RACE reads and shows each CDR3 protein once, DNA omitted. Across 84,000 or so distinct CDR3 sequences, the top ten clones capture about 1.6% of the sample. Sequencing used naive CXCR3- CD8+ T cells from blood. Subset indicated: CD45RO-CCR7+CD27+CD95- naive CD8+ T cells lacking CXCR3 (TNR3-). The receptors here all came from a human donor in good health. Some clones in this sample may be carry-over from other donors' samples.

This chain links TRBV29-1 with TRBJ2-7; without DNA, the TCRdb call of TRBD1 cannot be checked. Germline CDR1 reads SQVTM; CDR2 reads ANQGSEA. The CDR3 is made up of 13 amino acids. The CDR3 sequence: CSVSGTGRYEQYF.

The V call is TRBV9, the J call TRBJ2-7; TCRdb indicates TRBD2, and absent DNA this call remains unverified. Germline V lookup: CDR1 SGDLS, CDR2 YYNGEE. The length of the CDR3 is 16 residues. CDR3: CASSPGLAGPSYEQYF. Combining the CDR3 with reference TRBV9 and TRBJ2-7 gives the whole variable domain DSGVTQTPKHLITATGQRVTLRCSPRSGDLSVYWYQQSLDQGLQFLIQYYNGEERAKGNILERFSAQQFPDLHSELNLSSLELGDSALYFCASSPGLAGPSYEQYFGPGTRLTVT.

This sequence joins TRBV4-3 and TRBJ1-2. Germline CDR1 and CDR2: LGHNA and YSLEER. The CDR3 has 14 residues. CDR3: CASSQDMAAHGYTF.

The chain carries TRBV20-1 and TRBJ2-1; there is no DNA to check the TCRdb D call of TRBD1. CDR3 length: 15 residues. Germline V gene lookup returns CDR1 DFQATT and CDR2 SNEGSKA (reference sequence). The CDR3 region is CSASARLYRVNEQFF.

This sequence joins TRBV5-1 and TRBJ2-7. Germline-derived CDR1 and CDR2 are SGHRS and YFSETQ. The CDR3 extends over 13 amino acids. CDR3 in amino acids: CASSLTEVYEQYF.

The V gene is TRBV19, the J gene TRBJ2-6. CDR3 length: 15 amino acids. Germline CDR1 reads LNHDA; CDR2 reads SQIVND (reference sequence). The CDR3 is CASSVQLSGANVLTF.

The chain links TRBV29-1 to TRBJ2-7; TCRdb selects TRBD2, and the lack of DNA leaves this call unchecked. Germline values: CDR1 SQVTM, CDR2 ANQGSEA. CDR3 length: 14 amino acids. CDR3 loop: CSVEREGSSYEQYF.

V and J are TRBV29-1 and TRBJ2-5; the D call from TCRdb, TRBD1, cannot be confirmed without DNA. Looked up from germline, CDR1 is SQVTM and CDR2 is ANQGSEA. The CDR3 has 14 amino acids. CDR3 protein: CSVDPSGRSETQYF. The full variable domain, with the rest looked up from reference TRBV29-1 and TRBJ2-5, is SAVISQKPSRDICQRGTSLTIQCQVDSQVTMMFWYRQQPGQSLTLIATANQGSEATYESGFVIDKFPISRPNLTFSTLTVSNMSPEDSSIYLCSVDPSGRSETQYFGPGTRLLVL.

The chain has TRBV18 and TRBJ2-7; lacking DNA, the TRBD1 call made by TCRdb goes unchecked. Germline V CDR1 and CDR2: KGHSH, LQKENI. The CDR3 runs 14 residues. The CDR3 sequence is CASSPTGAYDEQYF. Using reference TRBV18 and TRBJ2-7 for the parts outside the CDR3, the full variable domain is NAGVMQNPRHLVRRRGQEARLRCSPMKGHSHVYWYRQLPEEGLKFMVYLQKENIIDESGMPKERFSAEFPKEGPSILRIQQVVRGDSAAYFCASSPTGAYDEQYFGPGTRLTVT.